Each of the 27 T cell receptor beta chains below was sequenced from the same sample in a study of response to subunit inactivated influenza vaccine. TCRdb re-called the RT-PCR reads through MiXCR, storing one row per CDR3 protein. The data hold 530,000 or so distinct CDR3 sequences, with 12% to 15% observed a single time. The sample consisted of PBMCs from blood, taken 12 days after vaccination. The receptor source for this set is a man aged 45-65 years who received an inactivated influenza vaccine.

Comment on this clonotype: The junction departs from the called germline gene at one end, perhaps through a read error. The rearrangement links TRBV9 to TRBJ2-1; D unresolved. The CDR3 is made up of 14 amino acids. Germline CDR1 and CDR2: SGDLS and YYNGEE. The CDR3 nucleotides are TGTGCCAGCTGCGTAGCAGGCCGAAACAATGAGCAGTTCTTC. It yields the protein CASCVAGRNNEQFF.

This clonotype has just a few counts. J is TRBJ2-3 and V is TRBV7-2; 11 bases fit TRBD2. There are 13 residues in the CDR3. Germline V gives CDR1 SGHTA, CDR2 FQGNSA. Trimming took 5 bases from V and 8 from J; bases not matched to a gene: 3. The CDR3 DNA reads as TGTGCCAGCAGCGATAGCGGGAGGGTTACGCAGTATTTT. It encodes CASSDSGRVTQYF.

This clonotype was recorded many times. At one boundary the junction diverges from the germline segment, which might be a read error. The rearrangement uses TRBV5-1 and TRBJ1-2; a weak D match, TRBD1 (6 bases). CDR1 SGHRS and CDR2 YFSETQ come from the germline V gene. The CDR3 is 12 amino acids. CDR3 region: CASSLAGDGYTF. The CDR3 DNA sequence: TGTGCCAGCAGCTTAGCAGGGGATGGCTACACCTTC.

This clonotype turned up a few times. The chain employs TRBV27 and TRBJ2-1; 8 bases fit TRBD1. This CDR3 contains 13 residues. CDR1 and CDR2 from the germline V gene are MNHEY and SMNVEV (reference sequence). V lost 3 bases and J lost 6; bases outside the gene matches: 1. CDR3 bases: TGTGCCAGCAGTTTGGACAGGGTCAATGAGCAGTTCTTC. This encodes CASSLDRVNEQFF.

This chain connects TRBV24-1 to TRBJ2-2; TRBD2 agrees at 12 bases. This CDR3 has 17 amino acids. V shed 3 bases and J 7 bases; nucleotides not matched to a gene: 8. CDR1 and CDR2 (germline): KGHDR, SFDVKD. Here the CDR3 reads CATSDPGTSGFGGELFF. In DNA, the CDR3 is TGTGCCACCAGTGATCCCGGGACTAGCGGGTTTGGCGGGGAGCTGTTTTTT.

In this sample, this clonotype turned up a few times. The chain couples TRBV20-1 to TRBJ2-7, with a weak D call TRBD1 (7 bases). CDR3 length: 14 residues. The germline V gene encodes CDR1 DFQATT and CDR2 SNEGSKA (reference sequence). Trimming took 6 bases from V and 1 from J, leaving 16 bases between them. This CDR3 is CSALEGARSYEQYF. The CDR3 DNA follows: TGCAGTGCCTTGGAGGGGGCCAGATCCTACGAGCAGTACTTC.

This clonotype appeared a few times. The genes are TRBV19 and TRBJ2-7; 7 nucleotides line up with TRBD2. The CDR3 spans 14 residues. V shed 5 bases, J shed 0 bases, and the junction held 4 bases outside the gene matches. Per the germline V gene, CDR1 is LNHDA and CDR2 is SQIVND (reference sequence). In nucleotides, the CDR3 is TGTGCCAGTAGTCCCGGGGGGTTCTCCTACGAGCAGTACTTC. Amino acids: CASSPGGFSYEQYF.

This clonotype was seen more than once but under ten times. The V gene is TRBV20-1, the J gene TRBJ2-3, with D hard to call. The V and J ends lost 3 bases and 0 bases respectively, with 19 bases between them. The CDR3 covers 17 residues. Germline CDR1 is DFQATT and CDR2 is SNEGSKA (reference sequence). CDR3 amino acids: CSASDGPPSHSTDTQYF. CDR3 bases: TGCAGTGCTAGTGACGGACCGCCGAGCCATAGCACAGATACGCAGTATTTT.

This clonotype was detected ten times or more. The chain is built from TRBV24-1 and TRBJ2-1; D is unresolved. This CDR3 is built from 12 residues. Per germline, CDR1 KGHDR and CDR2 SFDVKD. V was pared by 9 bases and J by 10 bases, with 15 bases between. The CDR3: CATGSPSFEQFF. CDR3 nucleotides: TGTGCCACCGGCTCCCCTTCTTTCGAGCAGTTCTTC.

This chain uses TRBV20-1 with TRBJ1-4; D remains unclear. Deletions cut 3 bases from V and 3 bases from J, with 8 bases between. Germline V gene data show CDR1 as DFQATT and CDR2 as SNEGSKA (reference sequence). This CDR3 spans 13 amino acids. DNA for the CDR3: TGCAGTGCTAGCGGTGGATCTAATGAAAAACTGTTTTTT. This encodes CSASGGSNEKLFF.

The chain carries TRBV7-8 and TRBJ2-1; D unclear. Trimming left V 1 base short and J 7 bases short, with 17 bases between. This CDR3 has 16 residues. Germline V gene data show CDR1 as SGHVS and CDR2 as FQNEAQ. In DNA, the CDR3 is TGTGCCAGCAGCTTAGGGGCCAGAAATCTCGGAAATGAGCAGTTCTTC. Residues: CASSLGARNLGNEQFF. The full variable domain, rest sourced from reference TRBV7-8 and TRBJ2-1, is GAGVSQSPRYKVAKRGQDVALRCDPISGHVSLFWYQQALGQGPEFLTYFQNEAQLDKSGLPSDRFFAERPEGSVSTLKIQRTQQEDSAVYLCASSLGARNLGNEQFFGPGTRLTVL.

This clonotype has only a few counts. The chain combines TRBV6-2 or TRBV6-3 with TRBJ2-3; TRBD1 is a possible D gene (6 bases). Germline V gives CDR1 MNHEY, CDR2 SVGEGT. Trimming removed 0 bases from V and 15 bases from J, with 13 bases in between. The CDR3 loop spans 12 amino acids. DNA of the CDR3: TGTGCCAGCAGTTACTCCTCTTTCGGGACATATTTT. Its translation: CASSYSSFGTYF.

This clonotype was seen at least ten times. The chain uses TRBV28 and TRBJ2-7; tentative D call: TRBD2 (7 bases). The V end lost 6 bases, the J end lost 6 bases, and 15 bases lay between the germline ends. The CDR3 length is 13 residues. Germline V gives CDR1 MDHEN, CDR2 SYDVKM. CDR3 residues: CASSLGGAGEQYF. CDR3 nucleotides: TGTGCCAGCAGCCTAGGGGGGGCTGGCGAGCAGTACTTC. Full variable domain (rest looked up from reference TRBV28 and TRBJ2-7): DVKVTQSSRYLVKRTGEKVFLECVQDMDHENMFWYRQDPGLGLRLIYFSYDVKMKEKGDIPEGYSVSREKKERFSLILESASTNQTSMYLCASSLGGAGEQYFGPGTRLTVT.

This clonotype was detected a few times. V and J are TRBV6-2 or TRBV6-3 and TRBJ2-7; 8 bases line up with TRBD1. The CDR3 has 16 residues. Per germline, CDR1 MNHEY and CDR2 SVGEGT. J was trimmed by 5 bases and V by 2 bases; bases with no gene match: 11. In DNA, the CDR3 is TGTGCCAGCAGTTACCTACAAGGACAGGGATCGGACGAGCAGTACTTC. Translation gives CASSYLQGQGSDEQYF.

Many counts were recorded for this clonotype. The rearrangement joins TRBV3-1 to TRBJ2-3; 7 nucleotides line up with TRBD2. The length of the CDR3 is 16 residues. The V gene's germline CDR1 is LGHDT and CDR2 YNNKEL (reference sequence). Unmatched junction bases numbered 10, after V lost 2 bases and J lost 5 bases. Here the CDR3 reads CASSQWGSGGGDTQYF. CDR3 nucleotides: TGTGCCAGCAGCCAATGGGGGTCGGGAGGTGGAGATACGCAGTATTTT.

This clonotype occurred many times. The chain couples TRBV12-3 or TRBV12-4 to TRBJ1-1; 7 nucleotides agree with TRBD1. Losses at the gene ends were 6 bases for V and 4 bases for J; bases not matched to a gene: 11. This CDR3 is built from 15 residues. The CDR3 loop reads CASSLDTGEATEAFF. DNA of the CDR3: TGTGCCAGCAGCCTAGACACAGGGGAGGCCACTGAAGCTTTCTTT.

In its sample, this clonotype was seen many times. The chain employs TRBV10-3 and TRBJ2-2; 7 nucleotides line up with TRBD1. The V gene's germline CDR1 is ENHRY and CDR2 SYGVKD. Trimming cost V 7 bases and J 3 bases; bases outside gene matches: 2. CDR3 size: 13 residues. CDR3 DNA: TGTGCCATCACCACAGGGGACACCGGGGAGCTGTTTTTT. This codes for CAITTGDTGELFF.

This clonotype has only a few counts. This sequence joins TRBV9 and TRBJ2-1; perhaps TRBD2 as D (6 bases). V lost 2 bases and J lost 4, with 10 bases in between. Germline values: CDR1 SGDLS, CDR2 YYNGEE. The CDR3 extends over 14 amino acids. The CDR3 sequence: CASSVSGSYNEQFF. DNA of the CDR3: TGTGCCAGCAGCGTCAGCGGGTCTTACAATGAGCAGTTCTTC.

This clonotype showed up just a few times. V usage is TRBV28 and J usage is TRBJ1-2; D might be TRBD1 (5 bases). Looked up from germline, CDR1 is MDHEN and CDR2 is SYDVKM. The CDR3 runs to 15 residues. The V and J ends lost 7 bases and 4 bases respectively, with 19 bases between them. Written as DNA, the CDR3 is TGTGCCAGCATTTCCCCCCAGGGCCCCCTCTATGGCTACACCTTC. Translation: CASISPQGPLYGYTF.

The V gene is TRBV4-3, the J gene TRBJ1-2; D is unresolved. Trimming removed 0 bases at V and 10 bases at J, with 18 bases between. CDR3 length: 15 residues. In germline, CDR1 is LGHNA, CDR2 YSLEER. The CDR3 bases are TGCGCCAGCAGCCAAGATTTTTTTCCCGGGCAGCCCTACACCTTC. Amino acid sequence: CASSQDFFPGQPYTF.

The chain links TRBV3-1 to TRBJ2-7; TRBD2 might be the D (5 bases). The CDR3 totals 15 residues. Trimming stripped 2 bases from V and 0 bases from J, with 11 bases between. Germline V gives CDR1 LGHDT, CDR2 YNNKEL (reference sequence). Written as DNA, the CDR3 is TGTGCCAGCAGCCAACAAGCGGTTAGCTCCTACGAGCAGTACTTC. It translates to CASSQQAVSSYEQYF.

CDR3 sequence (DNA): TGTGCCTGGAGGGGGACAGCCGGGGAGCTGTTTTTT. Translating gives CAWRGTAGELFF. This rearrangement joins TRBV30 to TRBJ2-2; TRBD1 agrees at 7 bases. Trimming at V came to 3 bases and at J to 6 bases, leaving 1 base not matched to a gene. The germline gives CDR1 GTSNPN, CDR2 SVGIG (reference sequence). The CDR3 runs to 12 residues.

This clonotype occurred many times. The V call is TRBV5-1, the J call TRBJ2-7, with D hard to call. Germline CDR1 is SGHRS and CDR2 is YFSETQ. The CDR3 has 15 residues. With 0 bases removed from V and 2 bases from J, the gap between germline ends came to 12 bases. CDR3 residues: CASSLGTGTTYEQYF. The CDR3 coding sequence is TGCGCCAGCAGCTTGGGGACGGGCACTACCTACGAGCAGTACTTC.

The V gene is TRBV4-1, the J gene TRBJ2-2, with 11 positions matching TRBD2. CDR3 size: 18 residues. Trimming at V came to 4 bases and at J to 3 bases, leaving 10 bases not matched to a gene. CDR1 is MGHRA and CDR2 is YSYEKL in the germline V gene. CDR3 loop: CASSRDSGGAIYTGELFF. The CDR3 bases are TGCGCCAGCAGCCGCGATAGCGGGGGGGCAATTTACACCGGGGAGCTGTTTTTT.

This clonotype was seen more than once but under ten times. This chain links TRBV24-1 with TRBJ2-1; a weak D match, TRBD1 (5 bases). CDR1 is KGHDR and CDR2 is SFDVKD in the germline V gene. The CDR3 totals 15 residues. V lost 0 bases and J 8 bases, leaving 13 bases between the germline ends. The chain's CDR3 is CATSDLKGYRDEQFF. The CDR3 nucleotides read TGTGCCACCAGTGATTTGAAGGGGTATAGGGATGAGCAGTTCTTC.

This rearrangement joins TRBV7-2 to TRBJ1-1; D ambiguous. V gave up 8 bases and J gave up 4 bases, with 14 bases separating them. Germline loops: CDR1 SGHTA, CDR2 FQGNSA. The CDR3 runs to 13 residues. The chain's CDR3 is CASGRMLITEAFF. In nucleotides, the CDR3 is TGTGCCAGCGGCCGTATGTTGATCACTGAAGCTTTCTTT.

The chain links TRBV9 to TRBJ2-5; 12 nucleotides match TRBD2. CDR1 SGDLS and CDR2 YYNGEE come from the germline V gene. V gave up 0 bases and J gave up 5 bases; unmatched junction bases: 5. The CDR3 sequence is 16 residues long. The CDR3 protein is CASSVGTSGARETQYF. The CDR3 DNA is TGTGCCAGCAGCGTAGGGACTAGCGGGGCCAGGGAGACCCAGTACTTC.